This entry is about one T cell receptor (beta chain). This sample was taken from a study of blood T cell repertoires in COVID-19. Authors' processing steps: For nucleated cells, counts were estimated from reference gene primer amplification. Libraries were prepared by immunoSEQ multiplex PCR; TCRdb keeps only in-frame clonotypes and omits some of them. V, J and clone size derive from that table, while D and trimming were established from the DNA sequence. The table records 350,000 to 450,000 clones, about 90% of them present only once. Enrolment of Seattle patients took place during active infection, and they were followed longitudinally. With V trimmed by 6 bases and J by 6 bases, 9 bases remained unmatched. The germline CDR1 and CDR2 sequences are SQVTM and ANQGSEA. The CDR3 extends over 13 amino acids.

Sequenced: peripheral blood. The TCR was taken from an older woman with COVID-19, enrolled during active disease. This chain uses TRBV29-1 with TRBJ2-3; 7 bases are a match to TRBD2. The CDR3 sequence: CSVERGLRDTQYF. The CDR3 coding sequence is TGCAGCGTGGAGCGGGGTTTAAGGGATACGCAGTATTTT.